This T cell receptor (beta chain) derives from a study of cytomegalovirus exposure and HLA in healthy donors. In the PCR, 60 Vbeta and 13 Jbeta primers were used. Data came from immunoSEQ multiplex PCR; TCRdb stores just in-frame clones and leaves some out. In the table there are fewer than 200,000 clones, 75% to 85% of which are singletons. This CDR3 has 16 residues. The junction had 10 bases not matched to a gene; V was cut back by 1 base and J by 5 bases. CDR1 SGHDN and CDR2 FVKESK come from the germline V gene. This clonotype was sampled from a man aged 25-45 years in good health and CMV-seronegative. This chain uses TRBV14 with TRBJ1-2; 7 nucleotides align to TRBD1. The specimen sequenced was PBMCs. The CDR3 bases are TGTGCCAGCAGCCAAGTGGGGGGACAGTTCGGATATGGCTACACCTTC. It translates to CASSQVGGQFGYGYTF.